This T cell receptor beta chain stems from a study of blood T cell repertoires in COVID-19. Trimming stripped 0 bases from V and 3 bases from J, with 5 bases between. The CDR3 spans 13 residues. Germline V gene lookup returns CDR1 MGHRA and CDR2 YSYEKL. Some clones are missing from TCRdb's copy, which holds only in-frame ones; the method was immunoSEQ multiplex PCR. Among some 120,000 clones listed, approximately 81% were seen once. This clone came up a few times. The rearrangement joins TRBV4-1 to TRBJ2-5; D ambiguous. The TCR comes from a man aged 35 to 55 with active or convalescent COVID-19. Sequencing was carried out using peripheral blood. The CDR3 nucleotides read TGCGCCAGCAGCCAAGAGGTAGAAGAGACCCAGTACTTC. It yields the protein CASSQEVEETQYF.